The present T cell receptor (beta chain) was sequenced within a study of T cells in Graves' hyperthyroidism and ophthalmopathy (dated by TCRdb to about 2019). About the full investigation: Peripheral blood samples were taken at initial diagnosis, before any treatment was given. Once sampling was done, hyperthyroidism patients were given methimazole at a starting dose of 30 mg daily, whereas ophthalmopathy patients were given high-dose intravenous methylprednisolone. The paper reports TCR Vbeta CDR3 sequencing of fewer than 150 peripheral blood samples: approximately 43 ophthalmopathy, approximately 74 hyperthyroidism and around 17 progressor patients. A discovery cohort of roughly 96 patients, about 40 with Graves' ophthalmopathy and about 60 with stable Graves' hyperthyroidism, was used to find distinguishing TCR V-J signatures. In six Graves' hyperthyroidism patients, the study also compared T-cell repertoires from thyroid tissue with T-cell repertoires from blood. Prospective prediction of ophthalmopathy was tested in an independent validation cohort of approximately 19 hyperthyroidism patients and 15 to 17 patients who later progressed to ophthalmopathy. The 75 to 100 discovery patients were randomly split 7:3 into training and test sets.

Graves' hyperthyroidism was defined as stable when no progression to ophthalmopathy occurred over 18 months of follow-up. Hyperthyroidism patients were aged 18 to 65 years and newly diagnosed, with disease duration of less than 2 months. Patients with uncontrolled infections, other autoimmune diseases, pregnancy or lactation were excluded. Clinical symptoms, serum thyroxine and TRAb, thyroid ultrasound, and orbital computed tomography formed the basis for the diagnoses. PBMCs were separated from approximately 9.9 ml of fresh peripheral blood using Ficoll-Paque density gradient centrifugation. Trizol reagent was used to extract total RNA, and RNA quality was then checked on an Agilent 2100 Bioanalyzer. The TCR beta CDR3 regions were amplified from RNA transcripts. For the first round of RT-PCR on the TCR CDR3, the HTBI primer set was used together with the Qiagen OneStep RT-PCR kit. Libraries were constructed in a second round of multiplex PCR, after which size selection and purification were carried out. Paired-end sequencing of the libraries was performed with 100 bp reads on an Illumina HiSeq2000. Under the source paper's analysis protocol: SOAPnuke was used to process the raw data, removing reads that contained adapters or uncalled bases, had a mean Phred below 15, or lacked an exact match to the constant primer or identifier. High-quality paired reads were merged with COPE v1.2.5, and unique nucleotide sequences were defined as clonotypes. MiTCR v1.1 was used to align the clonotypes against IMGT TRBV, TRBD and TRBJ reference segments. The analysis was restricted to V-J combinations with a frequency above 0.0001, which together covered approximately 99% of the repertoires. A TCS score was defined as the ratio between F50 (clonal expansion) and ExV (chaos), using BLOSUM62-based TCRdist between CDR3 peptides within each V-J. Welch's t-statistics and random forest reduced fewer than 600 V-J features to 13, which were used in a naive Bayes classifier (R e1071). TCRdb's own reprocessing of the public reads used fastp at Q25 and MiXCR and kept productive beta chains. Each record represents a unique CDR3 protein, reported with the most common genes and DNA among its rows. TCRdb, not the authors, supplied the V and J calls. For this sample the table gives a few hundred thousand distinct CDR3 sequences, of which around a quarter were detected only once. The ten most abundant clones make up about 70% of the sample.

Results the study describes overall, beyond this receptor: Sample size was not statistically predetermined, and blinding of investigators to group allocation was not performed. In validation, the model predicted progression to ophthalmopathy a median of roughly 6.2 months before onset, with roughly 70% sensitivity and almost 75% specificity. A 13 V-J signature model separated ophthalmopathy from stable hyperthyroidism, with around 90% sensitivity and about 81% specificity in cross-validation and 80%/75% in testing. Most expanded thyroid clonotypes (frequency above 0.001) were also detected in blood, suggesting blood repertoires may reflect thyroid immune responses.

This clonotype was observed a handful of times. Its target antigen remains unknown. The record has no base qualities; no much larger clone is one base away. Reading the germline V gene gives CDR1 KGHDR and CDR2 SFDVKD. Trimming takes 6 bases from V and 5 bases from J, and the germline ends sit 11 bases apart. The CDR3 has 13 amino acids, counting the end cysteine and phenylalanine. Only the CDR3 portion is preserved as DNA: 39 bases, with reading frame beginning at the first base. The rearrangement joined TRBV24-1 to TRBJ2-3, with an unclear D gene assignment. This receptor was obtained from a man between 50 and 59 years old with Graves' hyperthyroidism. Sequenced input: blood. The DNA sequence is as follows: TGTGCCACCAGTTTGTTTACGCAAGATACGCAGTATTTT. This is translated as CATSLFTQDTQYF.